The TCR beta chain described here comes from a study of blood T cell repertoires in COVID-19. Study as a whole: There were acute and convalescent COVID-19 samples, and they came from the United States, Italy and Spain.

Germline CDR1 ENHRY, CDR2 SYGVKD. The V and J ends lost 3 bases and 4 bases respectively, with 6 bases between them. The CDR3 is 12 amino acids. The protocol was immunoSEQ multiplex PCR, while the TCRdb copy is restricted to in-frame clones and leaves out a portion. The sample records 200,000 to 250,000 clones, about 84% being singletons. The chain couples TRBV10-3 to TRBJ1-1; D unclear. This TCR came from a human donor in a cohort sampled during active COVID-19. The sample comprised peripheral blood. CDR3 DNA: TGTGCCATCAGTGATGGAGGCACTGAAGCTTTCTTT. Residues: CAISDGGTEAFF.